This T cell receptor beta chain stems from a study of T cells in Graves' hyperthyroidism and ophthalmopathy. The CDR3 has 18 residues. V lost 4 bases to trimming and J lost 2 bases, with 22 bases between them. Germline CDR1 is KGHDR and CDR2 is SFDVKD. The study's findings and limits: A model built on 13 V-J features separated ophthalmopathy from stable hyperthyroidism.

The study defined stable Graves' hyperthyroidism as no ophthalmopathy progression within 18 months. On this clonotype: What it binds is unknown.

Amplification of TCR beta CDR3 regions used RNA as the template. The study used the HTBI primer set for a first-round RT-PCR of the TCR CDR3. TCRdb processed the multiplex PCR reads anew with MiXCR; each CDR3 protein has one entry. The data show 560,000 or so distinct CDR3 sequences, around 42% seen once. The sample taken for sequencing was peripheral blood or thyroid tissue (not recorded which). The chain carries TRBV24-1 and TRBJ2-5; D remains ambiguous. The origin of this receptor is a woman younger than 30 with Graves' hyperthyroidism. For the CDR3, the DNA is TGTGCCACCAGTGACGAACCGCCAGATACTCCTTTTCAAGAGACCCAGTACTTC. Translating it yields CATSDEPPDTPFQETQYF.